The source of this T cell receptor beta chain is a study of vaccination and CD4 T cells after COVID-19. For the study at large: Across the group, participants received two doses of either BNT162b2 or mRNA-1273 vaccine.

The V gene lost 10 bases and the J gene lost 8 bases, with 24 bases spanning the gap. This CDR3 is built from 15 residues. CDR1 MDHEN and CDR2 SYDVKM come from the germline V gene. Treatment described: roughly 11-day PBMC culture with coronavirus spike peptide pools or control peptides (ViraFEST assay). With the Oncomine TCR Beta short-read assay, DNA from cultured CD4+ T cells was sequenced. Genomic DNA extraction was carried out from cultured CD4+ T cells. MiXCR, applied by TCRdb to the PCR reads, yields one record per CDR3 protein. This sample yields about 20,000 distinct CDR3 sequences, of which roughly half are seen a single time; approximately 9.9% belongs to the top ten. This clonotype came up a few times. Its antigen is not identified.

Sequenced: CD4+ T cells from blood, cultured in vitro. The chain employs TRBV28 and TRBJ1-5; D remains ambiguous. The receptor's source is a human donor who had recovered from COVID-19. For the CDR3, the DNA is TGTGCCACCGTGGCTCTGACAAGCCACTATAAGCCCCAGCATTTT. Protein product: CATVALTSHYKPQHF.